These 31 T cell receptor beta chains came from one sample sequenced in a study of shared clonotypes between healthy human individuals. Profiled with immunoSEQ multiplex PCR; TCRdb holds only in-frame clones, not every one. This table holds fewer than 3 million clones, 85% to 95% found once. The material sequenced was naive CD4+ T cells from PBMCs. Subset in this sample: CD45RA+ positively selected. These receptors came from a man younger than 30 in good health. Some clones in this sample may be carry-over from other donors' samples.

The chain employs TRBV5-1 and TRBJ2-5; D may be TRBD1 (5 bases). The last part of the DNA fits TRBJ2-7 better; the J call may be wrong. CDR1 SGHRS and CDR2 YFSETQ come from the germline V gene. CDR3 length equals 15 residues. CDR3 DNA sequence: TGCGCCAGCAGCTGGACACAAATGAGCTCCTACGAGCAGTACTTC. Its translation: CASSWTQMSSYEQYF.

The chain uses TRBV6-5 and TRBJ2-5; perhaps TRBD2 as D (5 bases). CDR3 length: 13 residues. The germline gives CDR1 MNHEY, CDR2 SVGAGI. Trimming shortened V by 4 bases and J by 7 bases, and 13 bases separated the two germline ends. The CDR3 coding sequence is TGTGCCAGCAGTTCCGGGAACGGAGGGACCCAGTACTTC. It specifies CASSSGNGGTQYF.

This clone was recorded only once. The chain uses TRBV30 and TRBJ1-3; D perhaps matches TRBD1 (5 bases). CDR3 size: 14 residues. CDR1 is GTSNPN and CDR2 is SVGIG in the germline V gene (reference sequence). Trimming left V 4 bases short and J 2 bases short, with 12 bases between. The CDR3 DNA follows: TGTGCCTGGATCCCTAAGACAGCTGGAAACACCATATATTTT. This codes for CAWIPKTAGNTIYF.

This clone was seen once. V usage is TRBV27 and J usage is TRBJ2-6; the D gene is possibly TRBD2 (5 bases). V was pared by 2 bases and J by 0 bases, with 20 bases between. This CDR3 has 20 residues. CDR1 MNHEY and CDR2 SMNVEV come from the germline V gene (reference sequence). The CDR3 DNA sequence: TGTGCCAGCAGTTTACGCCGGGAACCCTTCCGCTCCTCTGGGGCCAACGTCCTGACTTTC. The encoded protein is CASSLRREPFRSSGANVLTF.

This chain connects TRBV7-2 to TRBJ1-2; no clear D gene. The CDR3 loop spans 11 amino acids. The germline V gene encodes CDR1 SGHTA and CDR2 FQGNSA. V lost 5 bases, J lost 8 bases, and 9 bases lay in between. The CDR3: CASSPAVGYTF. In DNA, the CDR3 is TGTGCCAGCAGCCCAGCTGTAGGCTACACCTTC.

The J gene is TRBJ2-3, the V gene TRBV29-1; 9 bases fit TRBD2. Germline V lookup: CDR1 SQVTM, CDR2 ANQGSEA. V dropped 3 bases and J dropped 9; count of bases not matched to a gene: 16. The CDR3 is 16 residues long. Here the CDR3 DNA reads TGCAGCGTTGAGGGGACGACTAGCGGTTTCCCCGAGACGCAGTATTTT. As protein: CSVEGTTSGFPETQYF.

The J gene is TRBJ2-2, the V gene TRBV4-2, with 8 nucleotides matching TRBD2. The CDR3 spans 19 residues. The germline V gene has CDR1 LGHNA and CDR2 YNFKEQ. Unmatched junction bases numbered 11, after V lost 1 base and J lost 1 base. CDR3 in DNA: TGTGCCAGCAGCCAAGGCCGCGGGGGGTTCGGATTGAACACCGGGGAGCTGTTTTTT. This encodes CASSQGRGGFGLNTGELFF.

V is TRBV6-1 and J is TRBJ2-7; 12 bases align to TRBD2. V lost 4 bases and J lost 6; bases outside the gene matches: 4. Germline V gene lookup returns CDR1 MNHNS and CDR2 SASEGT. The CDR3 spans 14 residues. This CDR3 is CASSALAGGSEQYF. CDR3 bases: TGTGCCAGCAGTGCCCTAGCGGGAGGGTCCGAGCAGTACTTC.

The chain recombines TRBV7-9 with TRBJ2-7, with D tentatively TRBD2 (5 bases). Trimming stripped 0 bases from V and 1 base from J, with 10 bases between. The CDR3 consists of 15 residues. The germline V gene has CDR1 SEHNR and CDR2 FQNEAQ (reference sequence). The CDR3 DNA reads TGTGCCAGCAGCTTAGCCCCAGCGGAATCCTACGAGCAGTACTTC. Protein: CASSLAPAESYEQYF.

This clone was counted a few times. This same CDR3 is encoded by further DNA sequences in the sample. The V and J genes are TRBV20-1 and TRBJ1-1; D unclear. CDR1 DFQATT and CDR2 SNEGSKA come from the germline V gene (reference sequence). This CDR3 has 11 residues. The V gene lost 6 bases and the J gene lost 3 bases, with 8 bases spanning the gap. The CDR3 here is CSARTDTEAFF. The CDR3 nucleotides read TGCAGTGCCCGGACTGACACTGAAGCTTTCTTT.

CDR3 sequence (DNA): TGTGCCAGCAGTCACCCGAGGCGGGAGGGCAGGTATGAGCAGTTCTTC. Its protein product is CASSHPRREGRYEQFF. The chain joins TRBV11-2 to TRBJ2-1, with 9 bases matching TRBD2. CDR3 length: 16 amino acids. Per the germline V gene, CDR1 is SGHAT and CDR2 is FQNNGV. After removal of 6 bases from V and 8 bases from J, the junction contained 14 bases not matched to a gene.

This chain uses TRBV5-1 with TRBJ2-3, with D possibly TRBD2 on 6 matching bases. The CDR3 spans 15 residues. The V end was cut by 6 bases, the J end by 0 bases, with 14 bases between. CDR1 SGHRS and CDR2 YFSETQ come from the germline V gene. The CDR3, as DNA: TGCGCCAGCAATTCCGTCGGGGGTAGCACAGATACGCAGTATTTT. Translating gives CASNSVGGSTDTQYF.

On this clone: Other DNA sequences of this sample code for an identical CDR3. The CDR3, as DNA: TGTGCCAGCAGCGTGGGGCAGACCCAAGAGACCCAGTACTTC. Translating gives CASSVGQTQETQYF. This chain links TRBV9 with TRBJ2-5; possible D gene TRBD1, 5 bases. The germline V gene encodes CDR1 SGDLS and CDR2 YYNGEE. Trimming shortened V by 2 bases and J by 1 base, and 9 bases separated the two germline ends. This CDR3 has 14 residues.

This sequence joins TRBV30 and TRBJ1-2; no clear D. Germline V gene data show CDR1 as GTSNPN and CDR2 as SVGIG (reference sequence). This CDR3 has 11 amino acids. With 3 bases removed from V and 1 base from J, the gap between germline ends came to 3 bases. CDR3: CAWSRNYGYTF. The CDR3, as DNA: TGTGCCTGGAGCCGTAACTATGGCTACACCTTC.

This CDR3 is CASTPLGLPEGDEQFF. For the CDR3, the DNA is TGTGCCAGCACCCCTTTGGGACTTCCCGAAGGGGATGAGCAGTTCTTC. This sequence joins TRBV27 and TRBJ2-1, with D tentatively TRBD2 (6 bases). Trimming shortened V by 7 bases and J by 8 bases, and 24 bases separated the two germline ends. This CDR3 is 16 amino acids long. CDR1 is MNHEY, CDR2 SMNVEV, per germline (reference sequence).

The CDR3 sequence: CASSSPFGPYGYTF. CDR3 bases: TGTGCCAGCAGTTCCCCGTTTGGCCCCTATGGCTACACCTTC. The chain recombines TRBV28 with TRBJ1-2; D gene unclear. Germline lookup yields CDR1 MDHEN and CDR2 SYDVKM. Trimming cost V 4 bases and J 4 bases, with 13 bases left between them. CDR3 length: 14 amino acids.

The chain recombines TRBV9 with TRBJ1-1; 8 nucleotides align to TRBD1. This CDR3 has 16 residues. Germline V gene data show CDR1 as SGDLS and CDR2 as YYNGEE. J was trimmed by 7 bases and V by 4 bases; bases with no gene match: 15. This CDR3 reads CASSKLPGQEIYEAFF. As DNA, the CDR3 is TGTGCCAGCAGCAAACTACCGGGACAGGAGATTTATGAAGCTTTCTTT.

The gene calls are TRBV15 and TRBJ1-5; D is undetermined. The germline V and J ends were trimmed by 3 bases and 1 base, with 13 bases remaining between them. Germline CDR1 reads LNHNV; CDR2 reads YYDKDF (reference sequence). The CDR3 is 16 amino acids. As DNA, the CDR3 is TGTGCCACCAGCAGGGCCGAAGGAGGAAGCAATCAGCCCCAGCATTTT. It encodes CATSRAEGGSNQPQHF. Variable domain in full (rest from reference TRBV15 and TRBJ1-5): DAMVIQNPRYQVTQFGKPVTLSCSQTLNHNVMYWYQQKSSQAPKLLFHYYDKDFNNEADTPDNFQSRRPNTSFCFLDIRSPGLGDTAMYLCATSRAEGGSNQPQHFGDGTRLSIL.

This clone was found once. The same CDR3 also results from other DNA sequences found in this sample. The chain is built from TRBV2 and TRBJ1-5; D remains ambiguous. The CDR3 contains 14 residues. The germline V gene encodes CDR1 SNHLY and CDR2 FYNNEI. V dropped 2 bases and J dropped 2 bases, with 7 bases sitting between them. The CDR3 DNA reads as TGTGCCAGCAGTGAAAGGAGGGGCAATCAGCCCCAGCATTTT. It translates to CASSERRGNQPQHF.

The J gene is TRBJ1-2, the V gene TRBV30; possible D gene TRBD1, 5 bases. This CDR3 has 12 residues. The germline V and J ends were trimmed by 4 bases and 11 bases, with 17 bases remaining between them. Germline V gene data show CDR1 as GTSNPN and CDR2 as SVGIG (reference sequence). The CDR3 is CAWNAGTQSYTF. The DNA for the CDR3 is TGTGCCTGGAACGCCGGGACCCAGAGTTACACCTTC.

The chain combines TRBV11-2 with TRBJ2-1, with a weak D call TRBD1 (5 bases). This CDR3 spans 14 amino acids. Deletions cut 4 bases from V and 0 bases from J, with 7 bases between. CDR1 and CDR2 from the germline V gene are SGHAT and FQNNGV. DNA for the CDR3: TGTGCCAGCAGCTCCGACAGCTCCTACAATGAGCAGTTCTTC. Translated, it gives CASSSDSSYNEQFF.

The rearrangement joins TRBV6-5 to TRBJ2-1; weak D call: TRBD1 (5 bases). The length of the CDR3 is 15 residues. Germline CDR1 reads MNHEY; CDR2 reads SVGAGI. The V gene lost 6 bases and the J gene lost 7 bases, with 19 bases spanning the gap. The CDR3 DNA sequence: TGTGCCAGCAGAGCCGCAGGGCCCGCTAAAAATGAGCAGTTCTTC. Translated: CASRAAGPAKNEQFF.

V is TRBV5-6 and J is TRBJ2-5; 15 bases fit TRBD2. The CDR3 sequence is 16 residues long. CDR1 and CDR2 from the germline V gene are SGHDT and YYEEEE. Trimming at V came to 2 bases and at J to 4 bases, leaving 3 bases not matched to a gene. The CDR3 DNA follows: TGTGCCAGCAGCTTTGGACTAGCGGGAGGGGGAGAGACCCAGTACTTC. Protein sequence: CASSFGLAGGGETQYF.

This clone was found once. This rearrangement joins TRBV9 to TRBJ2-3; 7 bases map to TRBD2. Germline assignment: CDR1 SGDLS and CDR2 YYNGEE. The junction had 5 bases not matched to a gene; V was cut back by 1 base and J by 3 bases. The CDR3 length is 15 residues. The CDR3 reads CASSVRAGETDTQYF. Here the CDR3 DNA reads TGTGCCAGCAGCGTACGGGCGGGAGAAACAGATACGCAGTATTTT.

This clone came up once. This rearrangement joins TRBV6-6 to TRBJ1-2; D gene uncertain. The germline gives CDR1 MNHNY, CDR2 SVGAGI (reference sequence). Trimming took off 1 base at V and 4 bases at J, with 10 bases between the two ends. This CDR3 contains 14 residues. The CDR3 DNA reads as TGTGCCAGCAGTTACTTCTCCGCTGGCTATGGCTACACCTTC. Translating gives CASSYFSAGYGYTF.

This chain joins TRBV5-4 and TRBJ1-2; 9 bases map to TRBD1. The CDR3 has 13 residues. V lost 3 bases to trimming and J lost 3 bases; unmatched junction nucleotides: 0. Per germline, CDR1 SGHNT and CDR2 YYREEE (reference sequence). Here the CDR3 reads CASSWDRDYGYTF. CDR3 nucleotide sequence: TGTGCCAGCAGCTGGGACAGGGACTATGGCTACACCTTC. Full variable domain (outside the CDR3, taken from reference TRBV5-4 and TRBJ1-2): ETGVTQSPTHLIKTRGQQVTLRCSSQSGHNTVSWYQQALGQGPQFIFQYYREEENGRGNFPPRFSGLQFPNYSSELNVNALELDDSALYLCASSWDRDYGYTFGSGTRLTVV.

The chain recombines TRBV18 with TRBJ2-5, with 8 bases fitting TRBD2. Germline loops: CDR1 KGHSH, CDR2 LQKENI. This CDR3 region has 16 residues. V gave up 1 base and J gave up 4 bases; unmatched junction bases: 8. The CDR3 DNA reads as TGTGCCAGCTCACCACTGACAGCGGGAGTGGGAGAGACCCAGTACTTC. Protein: CASSPLTAGVGETQYF.

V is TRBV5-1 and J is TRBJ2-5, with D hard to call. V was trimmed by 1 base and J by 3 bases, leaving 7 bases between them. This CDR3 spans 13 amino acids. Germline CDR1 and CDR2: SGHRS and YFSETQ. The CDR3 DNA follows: TGCGCCAGCAGCTTGAACTTTAAAGAGACCCAGTACTTC. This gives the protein CASSLNFKETQYF. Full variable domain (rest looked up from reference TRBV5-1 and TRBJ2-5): KAGVTQTPRYLIKTRGQQVTLSCSPISGHRSVSWYQQTPGQGLQFLFEYFSETQRNKGNFPGRFSGRQFSNSRSEMNVSTLELGDSALYLCASSLNFKETQYFGPGTRLLVL.

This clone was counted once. CDR3 sequence reads: CSVARDEIGNEQFF. The CDR3 region has the DNA TGCAGCGTGGCCAGGGATGAAATAGGTAATGAGCAGTTCTTC. The chain has TRBV29-1 and TRBJ2-1, with TRBD1 as a possible D gene (5 bases). The V end lost 6 bases, the J end lost 7 bases, and 19 bases lay between the germline ends. The CDR3 runs 14 residues. Germline V CDR1 and CDR2: SQVTM, ANQGSEA.

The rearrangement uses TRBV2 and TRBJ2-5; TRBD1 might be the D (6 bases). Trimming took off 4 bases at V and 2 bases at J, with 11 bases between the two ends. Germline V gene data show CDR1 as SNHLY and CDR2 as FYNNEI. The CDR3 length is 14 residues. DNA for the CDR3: TGTGCCAGCAGTGGCCAGGGGCAGCAAGAGACCCAGTACTTC. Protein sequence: CASSGQGQQETQYF.

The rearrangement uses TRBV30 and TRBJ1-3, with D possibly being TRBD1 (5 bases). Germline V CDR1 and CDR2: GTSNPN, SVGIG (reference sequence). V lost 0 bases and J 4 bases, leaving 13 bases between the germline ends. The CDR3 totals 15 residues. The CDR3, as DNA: TGTGCCTGGAGTGTACTAGGGACGGAGGGAAACACCATATATTTT. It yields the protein CAWSVLGTEGNTIYF.